The 28 T cell receptor beta chains listed next were all sequenced from one sample in a study of OX40 agonist ivuxolimab in advanced cancers. Sequenced by immunoSEQ multiplex PCR; TCRdb stores in-frame clones only, minus some. Found here are about 76,000 clones, roughly 90% of them singletons; the top ten hold over 0.75%. Sequencing used CD4+ or CD8+ T cells sorted from blood, obtained in a trial of the OX40 agonist ivuxolimab. Receptors originate from an adult with an advanced solid tumor such as melanoma, head and neck, liver or kidney cancer.

CDR3 amino acids: CASSLGGGVNTEAFF. The CDR3 DNA is TGTGCCAGCAGCTTGGGGGGTGGAGTTAACACTGAAGCTTTCTTT. This chain links TRBV5-5 with TRBJ1-1; no firm D call. The CDR3 runs 15 residues. The ends were cut back, 0 bases at V and 2 bases at J, with 11 bases in the middle. Germline CDR1 is SGHKS and CDR2 is YYEKEE (reference sequence).

This sequence joins TRBV30 and TRBJ2-6; no clear D gene. The CDR3 consists of 18 residues. Germline CDR1 reads GTSNPN; CDR2 reads SVGIG (reference sequence). The germline V and J ends were trimmed by 0 bases and 1 base, with 16 bases remaining between them. CDR3 protein: CAWSVAGRPSSGANVLTF. The CDR3, as DNA: TGTGCCTGGAGTGTAGCCGGCAGACCTTCATCTGGGGCCAACGTCCTGACTTTC.

The J gene is TRBJ1-1, the V gene TRBV5-1; tentatively, D is TRBD1 (6 bases). V dropped 4 bases and J dropped 4 bases, with 11 bases sitting between them. Germline CDR1 SGHRS, CDR2 YFSETQ. The CDR3 is 13 amino acids. The CDR3 here is CASSPKQGTEAFF. CDR3 nucleotide sequence: TGCGCCAGCAGCCCAAAACAGGGCACTGAAGCTTTCTTT.

The V and J genes are TRBV6-4 and TRBJ2-3; D is uncertain. CDR3 length: 14 residues. V lost 4 bases and J lost 0, with 8 bases in between. Germline lookup yields CDR1 MRHNA and CDR2 SNTAGT. For the CDR3, the DNA is TGTGCCAGCAGTGTTGTAGCTAGCACAGATACGCAGTATTTT. Protein sequence: CASSVVASTDTQYF.

This clone was picked up a small number of times. J is TRBJ2-1 and V is TRBV5-1, with unresolved D. The CDR3 has 12 amino acids. Germline lookup yields CDR1 SGHRS and CDR2 YFSETQ. V gave up 7 bases and J gave up 0 bases, with 5 bases separating them. CDR3 DNA sequence: TGCGCCAGCGAAAGCTCCTACAATGAGCAGTTCTTC. It codes for CASESSYNEQFF.

The chain has TRBV2 and TRBJ1-5; D remains ambiguous. Trimming left V 5 bases short and J 0 bases short, with 11 bases between. Germline V gene sequence: CDR1 SNHLY, CDR2 FYNNEI. CDR3 length: 15 residues. CDR3 nucleotides: TGTGCCAGCAGTCTTAAGCACTCTAGCAATCAGCCCCAGCATTTT. Its translation: CASSLKHSSNQPQHF.

The J gene is TRBJ2-5, the V gene TRBV5-8; no clear D. The V end lost 2 bases, the J end lost 4 bases, and 12 bases lay between the germline ends. Germline lookup yields CDR1 SGHTS and CDR2 YDEGEE. This CDR3 has 14 residues. In DNA, the CDR3 is TGTGCCAGCAGCTTTTATTCGGGCTTAGAGACCCAGTACTTC. Amino acids: CASSFYSGLETQYF.

This clone occurred a few times. A read error may produce the germline difference seen at one junction end. The chain combines TRBV28 with TRBJ1-1; 7 nucleotides match TRBD1. Germline V gene sequence: CDR1 MDHEN, CDR2 SYDVKM. The CDR3 sequence is 13 residues long. CDR3 DNA sequence: TGTGCCAGCAGTTCCCGACCATCGGACAGGCTCGGCTTT. Its protein product is CASSSRPSDRLGF.

V gene TRBV5-5 combines with J gene TRBJ2-2; D not certain. Germline CDR1 is SGHKS and CDR2 is YYEKEE (reference sequence). The CDR3 is 15 amino acids. Between the trimmed V and J ends, which lost 4 bases and 1 base, there was a span of 11 bases. This CDR3 is CASSQRTVNTGELFF. CDR3 DNA: TGTGCCAGCAGCCAAAGGACGGTGAACACCGGGGAGCTGTTTTTT.

This sequence joins TRBV20-1 and TRBJ2-5; D gene uncertain. Germline V lookup: CDR1 DFQATT, CDR2 SNEGSKA (reference sequence). Trimming took off 1 base at V and 2 bases at J, with 2 bases between the two ends. This CDR3 has 11 residues. The CDR3 protein is CSARVQETQYF. CDR3 DNA sequence: TGCAGTGCTAGAGTACAAGAGACCCAGTACTTC.

The V call is TRBV21-1, the J call TRBJ2-5; TRBD2 is taken as the D call from the table, unchecked against the DNA. The DNA matches TRBJ2-7 better at its end, which makes the J call doubtful. TRBV21-1 is listed as a pseudogene. The CDR3 is made up of 12 amino acids. DNA for the CDR3: TGTGCCAGACCCGGGACTCACTACGAGCAGTACTTC. Amino acids: CARPGTHYEQYF.

This rearrangement joins TRBV25-1 to TRBJ2-1, with D perhaps assigned TRBD1 or TRBD2 (5 bases each). In germline, CDR1 is MGHDK, CDR2 SYGVNS. V dropped 3 bases and J dropped 8 bases, with 14 bases sitting between them. This CDR3 is built from 14 residues. Written as DNA, the CDR3 is TGTGCCAGCAGTGATTCGGGACCCCCAGATGAGCAGTTCTTC. Translation: CASSDSGPPDEQFF.

This clone was found a few times. This chain joins TRBV19 and TRBJ1-2; 7 positions match TRBD1. The CDR3 spans 15 residues. CDR1 is LNHDA and CDR2 is SQIVND in the germline V gene (reference sequence). With V trimmed by 8 bases and J by 6 bases, 15 bases remained unmatched. This chain's CDR3 is CASRPSTGTVDGYTF. In DNA, the CDR3 is TGTGCCAGTCGTCCCTCGACAGGGACCGTAGATGGCTACACCTTC.

The rearrangement joins TRBV25-1 to TRBJ2-5; no reliable D call. Germline V gene sequence: CDR1 MGHDK, CDR2 SYGVNS. The V gene lost 2 bases and the J gene lost 4 bases, with 8 bases spanning the gap. CDR3 length equals 13 residues. The CDR3 region has the DNA TGTGCCAGCAGTGAAGGCTCTCGAGAGACCCAGTACTTC. It specifies CASSEGSRETQYF.

The sample holds a few counts of this clone. The CDR3 reads CASSWAGYEQYF. CDR3 DNA: TGTGCCAGCAGTTGGGCGGGCTACGAGCAGTACTTC. V and J are TRBV28 and TRBJ2-7, with D perhaps matching TRBD2 (5 bases). CDR3 size: 12 residues. Germline V CDR1 and CDR2: MDHEN, SYDVKM. V shed 4 bases and J shed 3 bases, with 7 bases lying between them.

The chain employs TRBV27 and TRBJ1-2, with no clear D. Germline V lookup: CDR1 MNHEY, CDR2 SMNVEV (reference sequence). The length of the CDR3 is 13 residues. V lost 6 bases, J lost 2 bases, and 10 bases lay in between. CDR3 sequence (DNA): TGTGCCAGCAGCCGAACGGGGAACTATGGCTACACCTTC. It translates to CASSRTGNYGYTF.

The chain couples TRBV19 to TRBJ1-2; weak D call: TRBD1 (6 bases). The V gene's germline CDR1 is LNHDA and CDR2 SQIVND (reference sequence). The CDR3 is 14 residues long. Between the trimmed V and J ends, which lost 7 bases and 1 base, there was a span of 13 bases. The CDR3 DNA sequence: TGTGCCAGTAATTCGCCGGACAGTAACTATGGCTACACCTTC. Protein product: CASNSPDSNYGYTF.

This rearrangement joins TRBV4-1 to TRBJ2-1, with 11 bases that match TRBD2. Germline trimming cut 1 base from V and 5 bases from J; bases unmatched to any gene: 1. Germline V gives CDR1 MGHRA, CDR2 YSYEKL. There are 15 residues in the CDR3. The CDR3, as DNA: TGCGCCAGCAGCCAAGGACTAGCGGGGAACAATGAGCAGTTCTTC. Its protein is CASSQGLAGNNEQFF.

This clone is a singleton in its sample. The J gene is TRBJ2-5, the V gene TRBV11-3; possibly TRBD1 or TRBD2 for D (5 bases each). The end of the DNA is better explained by TRBJ2-7, so the J call may be wrong. CDR3 size: 15 residues. Germline loops: CDR1 SGHNT, CDR2 YENEEA. This CDR3 reads CASSQKRDGSYEQYF. DNA of the CDR3: TGTGCCAGCAGCCAAAAACGGGACGGCTCCTACGAGCAGTACTTC.

To note about this clone: The sample contains more than one DNA sequence encoding this CDR3. The rearrangement joins TRBV6-1 to TRBJ1-2, with TRBD1 as a possible D gene (6 bases). Trimming took off 6 bases at V and 7 bases at J, with 12 bases between the two ends. CDR3 size: 12 residues. Per germline, CDR1 MNHNS and CDR2 SASEGT. CDR3 in amino acids: CASRSGAGGYTF. CDR3 sequence (DNA): TGTGCCAGCAGGTCAGGGGCCGGTGGCTACACCTTC.

V usage is TRBV14 and J usage is TRBJ2-4; possibly TRBD2 for D (5 bases). Trimming left V 5 bases short and J 2 bases short, with 13 bases between. The CDR3 runs to 15 residues. Looked up from germline, CDR1 is SGHDN and CDR2 is FVKESK. The CDR3 DNA sequence: TGTGCCAGCAGCGGCGCGGGTGGGACCAAAAACATTCAGTACTTC. The encoded protein is CASSGAGGTKNIQYF.

The V call is TRBV6-5, the J call TRBJ2-1; 13 nucleotides align to TRBD2. There are 15 residues in the CDR3. J was trimmed by 7 bases and V by 6 bases; bases with no gene match: 6. Germline values: CDR1 MNHEY, CDR2 SVGAGI. Written as DNA, the CDR3 is TGTGCCAGCAGCCAAACTAGCGGGAGGGTAAATGAGCAGTTCTTC. Encoded protein: CASSQTSGRVNEQFF.

The rearrangement uses TRBV6-5 and TRBJ1-1; TRBD1 might be the D (6 bases). Trimming left V 7 bases short and J 5 bases short, with 20 bases between. The CDR3 has 15 amino acids. Germline lookup yields CDR1 MNHEY and CDR2 SVGAGI. This CDR3 reads CASINPGTQGTEAFF. In DNA, the CDR3 is TGTGCCAGCATCAATCCCGGGACCCAGGGGACTGAAGCTTTCTTT.

The genes are TRBV5-1 and TRBJ2-1; 9 nucleotides line up with TRBD2. Unmatched junction bases numbered 4, after V lost 2 bases and J lost 4 bases. The length of the CDR3 is 15 residues. The germline CDR1 and CDR2 sequences are SGHRS and YFSETQ. This chain's CDR3 is CASSFGSGGYNEQFF. Here the CDR3 DNA reads TGCGCCAGCAGCTTCGGTAGCGGGGGTTACAATGAGCAGTTCTTC.

On this clone: At one boundary the junction diverges from the germline segment, which might be a read error. As DNA, the CDR3 is TGTGCCAGCAGCTTAAGGGGGGAGAGGCCGGTCTTC. Translating it yields CASSLRGERPVF. The chain couples TRBV7-2 to TRBJ2-1; D is perhaps TRBD1 or TRBD2 (6 bases each). Germline V gene sequence: CDR1 SGHTA, CDR2 FQGNSA. There are 12 residues in the CDR3.

The J gene is TRBJ2-3, the V gene TRBV19; tentatively, D is TRBD2 (6 bases). The CDR3 sequence is 14 residues long. CDR1 is LNHDA, CDR2 SQIVND, per germline (reference sequence). The ends were cut back, 3 bases at V and 2 bases at J, with 9 bases in the middle. CDR3: CASSMGLHTDTQYF. In DNA form, the CDR3 reads TGTGCCAGTAGTATGGGACTCCACACAGATACGCAGTATTTT.

This rearrangement joins TRBV28 to TRBJ2-7; 10 bases agree with TRBD1. J was trimmed by 2 bases and V by 7 bases; bases with no gene match: 8. Germline lookup yields CDR1 MDHEN and CDR2 SYDVKM. The CDR3 is made up of 15 amino acids. CDR3 in DNA: TGTGCCAGCATCAACAGAGGACAGGGGGCCTACGAGCAGTACTTC. Translation gives CASINRGQGAYEQYF.

V usage is TRBV28 and J usage is TRBJ2-1; 9 bases are a match to TRBD2. The CDR3 has 13 amino acids. CDR1 and CDR2 from the germline V gene are MDHEN and SYDVKM. J lost 9 bases, V lost 6 bases, and 6 bases had no gene match. CDR3 region: CASRPGLAGEQFF. The CDR3 DNA sequence: TGTGCCAGCAGGCCGGGACTAGCAGGTGAGCAGTTCTTC.